The 17 T cell receptor beta chains below all came from one sample that was sequenced in a study of beta chain features in type 1 diabetes. Since all of the isolated RNA was reverse transcribed, expressed TCRB transcripts were what got sequenced. Profiled with immunoSEQ multiplex PCR; TCRdb holds only in-frame clones, not every one. In the table there are roughly 290,000 clones, 7.5% to 9.5% of which are singletons. The sample comprised central memory CD4+ T cells from blood. These receptors came from a woman between 18 and 30 years old in good health.

This clone has a count of ten or more. The rearrangement uses TRBV14 and TRBJ1-1; D remains unclear. From germline, CDR1 is SGHDN and CDR2 FVKESK. The V end lost 3 bases, the J end lost 3 bases, and 8 bases lay between the germline ends. The CDR3 covers 13 residues. CDR3 nucleotides: TGTGCCAGCAGCCAGGACCCCTACACTGAAGCTTTCTTT. Residues: CASSQDPYTEAFF.

A few counts support this clone. This rearrangement joins TRBV2 to TRBJ2-3; D is undetermined. Trimming stripped 6 bases from V and 0 bases from J, with 7 bases between. The germline V gene encodes CDR1 SNHLY and CDR2 FYNNEI. This CDR3 is built from 13 residues. CDR3 sequence: CASSVDSTDTQYF. DNA for the CDR3: TGTGCCAGCAGCGTTGACAGCACAGATACGCAGTATTTT.

There are a few counts of this clone. CDR3 sequence (DNA): TGCGCCAGCAGCAAATACCAAAAAGAGACCCAGTACTTC. It codes for CASSKYQKETQYF. The chain uses TRBV5-1 and TRBJ2-5; D remains unclear. The germline V gene has CDR1 SGHRS and CDR2 YFSETQ. There are 13 residues in the CDR3. V lost 4 bases, J lost 3 bases, and 10 bases lay in between.

This clone was seen more than once but under ten times. This chain joins TRBV4-2 and TRBJ1-6; D uncertain. Trimming shortened V by 0 bases and J by 10 bases, and 16 bases separated the two germline ends. The germline V gene has CDR1 LGHNA and CDR2 YNFKEQ. CDR3 length: 16 amino acids. The CDR3 nucleotides are TGTGCCAGCAGCCAAGATGTCATCGGAACACAGTCACCCCTCCACTTT. This gives the protein CASSQDVIGTQSPLHF.

V gene TRBV4-3 combines with J gene TRBJ1-5; TRBD1 is a possible D gene (5 bases). The CDR3 has 15 residues. Trimming took off 0 bases at V and 6 bases at J, with 12 bases between the two ends. The germline CDR1 and CDR2 sequences are LGHNA and YSLEER. The CDR3 spells CASSQDWGVGQPQHF. CDR3 in DNA: TGCGCCAGCAGCCAAGACTGGGGGGTTGGTCAGCCCCAGCATTTT.

The chain has TRBV7-6 and TRBJ2-1, with 10 bases fitting TRBD2. CDR1 is SGHVS, CDR2 FNYEAQ, per germline. The ends lost 3 bases at V and 6 bases at J; junction bases unmatched: 8. This CDR3 spans 16 amino acids. CDR3 amino acids: CASSLRPSGSTNEQFF. CDR3 nucleotide sequence: TGTGCCAGCAGCTTGAGGCCTAGCGGGAGTACCAATGAGCAGTTCTTC.

The gene calls are TRBV19 and TRBJ2-5; the D gene is possibly TRBD2 (5 bases). The V end was cut by 6 bases, the J end by 4 bases, with 12 bases between. The CDR3 has 13 residues. Germline V gene data show CDR1 as LNHDA and CDR2 as SQIVND (reference sequence). CDR3 nucleotide sequence: TGTGCCAGTAGAGTCAGAGGAGGAGAGACCCAGTACTTC. Protein product: CASRVRGGETQYF.

V and J are TRBV29-1 and TRBJ1-2, with TRBD1 matching 12 bases. This CDR3 contains 16 residues. CDR1 and CDR2 (germline): SQVTM, ANQGSEA. V trimming: 1 base; J trimming: 5 bases; junction bases outside the gene matches: 8. CDR3 sequence reads: CSVEAMGQGAIYGYTF. The DNA of the CDR3 is TGCAGCGTTGAAGCCATGGGACAGGGGGCGATTTATGGCTACACCTTC. Full variable domain (missing parts from reference TRBV29-1 and TRBJ1-2): SAVISQKPSRDICQRGTSLTIQCQVDSQVTMMFWYRQQPGQSLTLIATANQGSEATYESGFVIDKFPISRPNLTFSTLTVSNMSPEDSSIYLCSVEAMGQGAIYGYTFGSGTRLTVV.

The table lists this clone with a few counts. This rearrangement joins TRBV27 to TRBJ1-2; TRBD1 is a possible D gene (6 bases). This CDR3 spans 13 amino acids. Germline V CDR1 and CDR2: MNHEY, SMNVEV (reference sequence). V lost 2 bases to trimming and J lost 5 bases, with 9 bases between them. CDR3 DNA sequence: TGTGCCAGCAGTTTAAAGGGGGTATATGGCTACACCTTC. Protein: CASSLKGVYGYTF.

In this sample, this clone turned up a few times. The V and J genes are TRBV7-9 and TRBJ1-4; D is ambiguous. The germline V gene has CDR1 SEHNR and CDR2 FQNEAQ (reference sequence). This CDR3 spans 15 amino acids. Trimming cost V 5 bases and J 8 bases, with 18 bases left between them. CDR3 sequence reads: CASSTHGQVFEKLFF. The DNA of the CDR3 is TGTGCCAGCAGCACCCACGGGCAGGTTTTCGAAAAACTGTTTTTT. The complete variable domain, with remaining parts taken from reference TRBV7-9 and TRBJ1-4, reads DTGVSQNPRHKITKRGQNVTFRCDPISEHNRLYWYRQTLGQGPEFLTYFQNEAQLEKSRLLSDRFSAERPKGSFSTLEIQRTEQGDSAMYLCASSTHGQVFEKLFFGSGTQLSVL.

This clone has more than one count but fewer than ten. The chain carries TRBV5-5 and TRBJ2-4; D is perhaps TRBD2 (5 bases). V was clipped by 3 bases and J by 1 base, with 11 bases between them. Germline V CDR1 and CDR2: SGHKS, YYEKEE (reference sequence). The CDR3 covers 15 residues. CDR3 protein: CASSSFTGAKNIQYF. CDR3 DNA: TGTGCCAGCAGCTCATTCACGGGGGCCAAAAACATTCAGTACTTC.

In this sample, this clone turned up a few times. The V gene is TRBV5-4, the J gene TRBJ2-2; 9 nucleotides align to TRBD2. Per germline, CDR1 SGHNT and CDR2 YYREEE (reference sequence). V was pared by 1 base and J by 3 bases, with 4 bases of the junction left unmatched. The CDR3 has 16 residues. DNA of the CDR3: TGTGCCAGCAGCTTGATTAGCGGGGGCGACACCGGGGAGCTGTTTTTT. Encoded protein: CASSLISGGDTGELFF.

The gene calls are TRBV5-1 and TRBJ2-5; 10 bases are a match to TRBD2. This CDR3 region has 15 residues. V was clipped by 2 bases and J by 3 bases; unmatched bases: 4. Germline lookup yields CDR1 SGHRS and CDR2 YFSETQ. CDR3 in DNA: TGCGCCAGCAGCTTAAGCGGGGGGGAAGAAGAGACCCAGTACTTC. This translates into CASSLSGGEEETQYF.

This clone was counted only a few times. J is TRBJ1-5 and V is TRBV29-1, with 11 nucleotides matching TRBD1. This CDR3 is built from 16 residues. Germline V CDR1 and CDR2: SQVTM, ANQGSEA. The junction had 5 bases not matched to a gene; V was cut back by 3 bases and J by 1 base. As DNA, the CDR3 is TGCAGCGTTGAGGGACAGGGGGGGTGGAGCAATCAGCCCCAGCATTTT. This translates into CSVEGQGGWSNQPQHF.

This clone was picked up a small number of times. The chain carries TRBV5-1 and TRBJ2-5; TRBD2 agrees at 8 bases. The CDR3 extends over 16 amino acids. Germline V lookup: CDR1 SGHRS, CDR2 YFSETQ. Trimming took 2 bases from V and 2 from J; bases not matched to a gene: 8. DNA of the CDR3: TGCGCCAGCAGCTTCCCCGTAGCGGGATCTCAAGAGACCCAGTACTTC. Translation: CASSFPVAGSQETQYF.

The gene calls are TRBV18 and TRBJ2-7; no definite D call. Germline values: CDR1 KGHSH, CDR2 LQKENI. V was pared by 5 bases and J by 9 bases, with 17 bases between. The CDR3 loop spans 13 amino acids. CDR3: CASSMGTDEVQYV. CDR3 bases: TGTGCCAGCTCAATGGGTACAGATGAAGTGCAGTACGTC.

J is TRBJ2-7 and V is TRBV7-7; 7 bases agree with TRBD1. J lost 3 bases, V lost 0 bases, and 5 bases had no gene match. Per the germline V gene, CDR1 is SSHAT and CDR2 is FNYEAQ (reference sequence). This CDR3 has 15 amino acids. The CDR3 sequence: CASSLATGSRYEQYF. As DNA, the CDR3 is TGTGCCAGCAGCTTAGCGACAGGGAGTCGCTACGAGCAGTACTTC.